This T cell receptor beta chain was sequenced in a study of blood T cell repertoires in COVID-19. About the research overall: The study drew acute and convalescent COVID-19 samples from the United States, Italy and Spain. Sources were T cells, B-cell-depleted T cells, or PBMCs; the material itself was cDNA or gDNA.

There are a few counts of this clone. Under the authors' procedure: By means of reference gene primer amplification, nucleated cell counts were estimated. Repertoires were generated with immunoSEQ multiplex PCR, while TCRdb's copy carries only in-frame clones and drops some. V, J and clone size derive from that table, while D and trimming were established from the DNA sequence. The sample records roughly 120,000 clones, roughly 80% being singletons. The TCR comes from a man in his 70s with acute or convalescent COVID-19. Sequenced input: peripheral blood.

The CDR3 nucleotides read TGCGCCAGCAGTCCCCGCCAGCGCCAGACGGCGGAGGTCTACACCTTC. It yields the protein CASSPRQRQTAEVYTF. The chain joins TRBV23-1 to TRBJ1-2, with D unclear. TRBV23-1 has ORF status, its function being uncertain. Trimming shortened V by 4 bases and J by 10 bases, and 25 bases separated the two germline ends. The CDR3 has 16 residues.